This T cell receptor (beta chain) emerged from a study of somatic mutations in cytotoxic T cells in rheumatoid arthritis. CDR1 and CDR2 from the germline V gene are LGHNA and YNFKEQ. The CDR3 is 15 residues long. Trimming removed 5 bases from V and 3 bases from J; junction bases left unmatched: 8. Using immunoSEQ multiplex PCR, the repertoire was profiled, and TCRdb retains in-frame clones only, with some absent. This sample has 3,500 to 5,000 clones, with 70% to 90% found just once. Positive magnetic bead selection, which isolated the CD4+ and CD8+ cells, was followed by a flow cytometry check of purity.

The chain carries TRBV4-2 and TRBJ1-2, with 8 bases identical to TRBD1. The sequence derives from a woman in her 70s with rheumatoid arthritis. Source material: CD8+ T cells sorted from blood. The CDR3 nucleotides read TGTGCCAGCAGCTGGGACAGGACCTTATACTATGGCTACACCTTC. Residues: CASSWDRTLYYGYTF.